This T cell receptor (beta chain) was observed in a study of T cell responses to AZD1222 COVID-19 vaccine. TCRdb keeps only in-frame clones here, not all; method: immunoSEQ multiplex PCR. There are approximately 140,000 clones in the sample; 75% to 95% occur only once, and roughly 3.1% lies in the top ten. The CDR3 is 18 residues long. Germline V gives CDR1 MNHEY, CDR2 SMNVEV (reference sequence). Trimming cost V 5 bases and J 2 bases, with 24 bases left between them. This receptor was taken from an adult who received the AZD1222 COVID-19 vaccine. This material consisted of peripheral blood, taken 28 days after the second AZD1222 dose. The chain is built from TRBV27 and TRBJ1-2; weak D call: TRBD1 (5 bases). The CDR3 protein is CASSASPPGRRKNYGYTF. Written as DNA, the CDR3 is TGTGCCAGCAGTGCCAGTCCGCCAGGGCGCAGGAAGAACTATGGCTACACCTTC.